The rows below give T cell receptor beta chains drawn from one sample of a study of blood T cell repertoires in COVID-19. Sequencing was performed with immunoSEQ multiplex PCR; in TCRdb, only in-frame clones are kept and a portion is missing. The sample lists 80,000 to 100,000 clones; 85% to 90% were seen once. Material: peripheral blood. The receptors here all came from a woman of 80 years or more in a cohort sampled during active or convalescent COVID-19. Both conserved end residues are part of each CDR3. D genes are given only for firm matches. Size is omitted from some rows. Given values are once, few, many or a class for expanded clones.

.,TRBV7-9,TRBJ2-7,TRBD2,CASSPPGGVSSYEQYF,TGTGCCAGCAGCCCACCGGGGGGGGTCAGCTCCTACGAGCAGTACTTC
.,TRBV5-1,TRBJ1-4,TRBD1,CASSSATGTVNEKLFF,TGCGCCAGCAGCTCGGCTACCGGGACAGTTAATGAAAAACTGTTTTTT
.,TRBV6-6,TRBJ2-7,TRBD2,CASSPRVIAGVPLYEQYF,TGTGCCAGCAGTCCCCGGGTGATAGCGGGAGTTCCCCTATACGAGCAGTACTTC
.,TRBV9,TRBJ2-3,TRBD2,CASSAGAGTSVLDTQYF,TGTGCCAGCAGCGCTGGGGCCGGGACTAGCGTTTTAGATACGCAGTATTTT
.,TRBV6-5,TRBJ2-3,.,CASTHTDTQYF,TGTGCCAGCACCCACACAGATACGCAGTATTTT
.,TRBV7-7,TRBJ2-2,TRBD1,CASSPDRVGELFF,TGTGCTAGCAGCCCGGACAGGGTCGGGGAGCTGTTTTTT
.,TRBV9,TRBJ2-1,.,CASSVRERGPRYNEQFF,TGTGCCAGCAGCGTACGAGAACGCGGGCCTAGATACAATGAGCAGTTCTTC
few,TRBV2,TRBJ1-2,TRBD1,CASSGDPGQVIGGYTF,TGTGCCAGCAGTGGCGATCCAGGACAGGTAATAGGTGGCTACACCTTC
.,TRBV28,TRBJ1-5,.,CASTIRGQGYQPQHF,TGTGCCAGCACTATTAGGGGCCAGGGCTATCAGCCCCAGCATTTT
once,TRBV29-1,TRBJ2-7,.,CSARELPSYEQYF,TGCAGCGCTCGAGAACTCCCCTCCTACGAGCAATACTTC
.,TRBV19,TRBJ1-2,TRBD1,CASSGRTGDLYGYTF,TGTGCCAGTAGTGGGAGGACAGGGGACCTATATGGCTACACCTTC
.,TRBV20-1,TRBJ1-2,TRBD1,CSASSLVGQGIYGYTF,TGCAGTGCTAGTAGTCTGGTAGGACAGGGGATTTATGGCTACACCTTC
.,TRBV6-2/TRBV6-3,TRBJ2-5,TRBD2,CASSYSTREAGETQYF,TGTGCCAGCAGTTACTCGACGCGGGAGGCCGGAGAGACCCAGTACTTC
.,TRBV11-2,TRBJ1-6,.,CASSLVTVFNSPLHF,TGTGCCAGCAGCTTAGTTACGGTCTTTAATTCACCCCTCCACTTT
.,TRBV19,TRBJ1-5,.,CAATQGRRNQPQHF,TGTGCCGCAACCCAAGGGAGGCGCAATCAGCCCCAGCATTTT
few,TRBV11-2,TRBJ2-2,.,CASSVSGFNTGELFF,TGTGCCAGCAGCGTAAGCGGGTTCAACACCGGGGAGCTGTTTTTT
.,TRBV5-1,TRBJ1-2,.,CASSLSGADGYTF,TGCGCCAGCAGCTTGAGCGGGGCAGATGGCTACACCTTC
.,TRBV3-1/TRBV3-2,TRBJ2-2,TRBD2,CASSQWGGRAFGGELFF,TGTGCCAGCAGCCAATGGGGCGGGAGGGCCTTCGGCGGGGAGCTGTTTTTT
once,TRBV24-1,TRBJ2-1,TRBD2,CATSDLPGANSGYNEQFF,TGTGCCACCAGTGATTTGCCGGGTGCGAATAGCGGGTACAATGAGCAGTTCTTC
.,TRBV5-1,TRBJ2-3,TRBD2,CASSFLTSGPTDTQYF,TGCGCCAGCAGCTTCCTGACTAGCGGACCCACAGATACGCAGTATTTT
.,TRBV2,TRBJ2-7,TRBD1,CASRQGLSEQYF,TGTGCCAGTAGACAGGGTCTTTCCGAGCAGTACTTC
few,TRBV5-5,TRBJ1-2,.,CASRPGLANYGYTF,TGTGCCAGCAGACCAGGTTTAGCTAACTATGGCTACACCTTC
.,TRBV3-1/TRBV3-2,TRBJ1-3,.,CASSHLQGSSGNTIYF,TGTGCCAGCAGCCATCTACAGGGAAGCTCTGGAAACACCATATATTTT
.,TRBV18,TRBJ1-2,.,CASSLKGDGYTF,TGTGCCAGCTCACTAAAAGGGGATGGCTACACCTTC
.,TRBV7-9,TRBJ2-1,TRBD1,CASSLRQGARSYNEQFF,TGTGCCAGCAGCTTAAGACAGGGGGCGCGGTCCTACAATGAGCAGTTCTTC
once,TRBV21-1,TRBJ2-1,.,CASSKGLFTYNEQFF,TGTGCCAGCAGCAAGGGACTCTTTACTTACAATGAGCAGTTCTTC
.,TRBV9,TRBJ2-5,TRBD1,CASSPGTGRRETQYF,TGTGCCAGCAGCCCGGGGACAGGCCGGCGGGAGACCCAGTACTTC
.,TRBV24-1,TRBJ2-2,.,CATSGQVGTGELFF,TGTGCCACCAGTGGACAGGTCGGCACCGGGGAGCTGTTTTTT
.,TRBV7-2,TRBJ2-3,.,CASSLGLGTDTQYF,TGTGCCAGCAGCTTAGGCCTAGGAACGGATACGCAGTATTTT
.,TRBV28,TRBJ2-7,TRBD1,CASGTWDSGREQYF,TGTGCCAGCGGAACCTGGGACAGTGGGCGCGAGCAGTACTTC
.,TRBV19,TRBJ2-5,.,CATSPLKQAGQTQYF,TGTGCCACTAGCCCACTTAAACAGGCAGGGCAGACCCAGTACTTC
.,TRBV6-5,TRBJ1-2,TRBD1,CASRQGYVGYGYTF,TGTGCCAGCAGACAGGGGTACGTCGGCTATGGCTACACCTTC
.,TRBV14,TRBJ1-2,TRBD1,CASSFRGQGLYGYTF,TGTGCCAGCAGCTTCCGAGGACAGGGGCTCTATGGCTACACCTTC
.,TRBV28,TRBJ2-1,.,CASTRRSGVYNEQFF,TGTGCCAGCACCCGGCGGAGCGGAGTCTACAATGAGCAGTTCTTC
.,TRBV6-5,TRBJ1-1,.,CASSPNREGAFF,TGTGCCAGCAGTCCAAACAGGGAAGGGGCTTTCTTT
.,TRBV6-1,TRBJ1-2,TRBD1,CASTPRRQGARGYTF,TGTGCCAGCACCCCACGAAGACAGGGGGCGCGGGGCTACACCTTC
once,TRBV5-4,TRBJ2-1,TRBD2,CASSLAGLAGVQVF,TGTGCCAGCAGCTTGGCGGGACTAGCGGGAGTTCAAGTCTTC
.,TRBV18,TRBJ1-4,.,CASSPRGSHEKLFF,TGTGCCAGCTCACCACGAGGGTCGCATGAAAAACTGTTTTTT